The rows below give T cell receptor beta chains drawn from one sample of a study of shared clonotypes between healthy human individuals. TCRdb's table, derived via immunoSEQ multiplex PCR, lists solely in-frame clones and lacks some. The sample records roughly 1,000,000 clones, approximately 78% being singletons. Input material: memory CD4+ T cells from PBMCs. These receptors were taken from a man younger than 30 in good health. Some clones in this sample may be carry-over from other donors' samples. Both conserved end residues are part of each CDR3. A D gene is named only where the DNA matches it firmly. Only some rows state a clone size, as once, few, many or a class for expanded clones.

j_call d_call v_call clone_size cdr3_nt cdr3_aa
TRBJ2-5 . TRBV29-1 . TGCAGTAACCAGGATCTTGGGGAGACCCAGTACTTC CSNQDLGETQYF
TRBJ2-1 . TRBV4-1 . TGCGCCAGCAGTCAGCTCCCCTGGAATGAGCAGTTCTTC CASSQLPWNEQFF
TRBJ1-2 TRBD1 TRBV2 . TGTGCCAGCCGACAGGGGGCCTATGGCTACACCTTC CASRQGAYGYTF
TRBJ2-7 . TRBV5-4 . TGTGCCAGCAGCTTGCCCAGCCCCTCCTACGAGCAGTACTTC CASSLPSPSYEQYF
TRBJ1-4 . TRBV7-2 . TGTGCCAGCAGCTTCAGAGCAACTAATGAAAAACTGTTTTTT CASSFRATNEKLFF
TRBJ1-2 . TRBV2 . TGTGCCAGCAGTGAATCAGGGGCGCACTATGGCTACACCTTC CASSESGAHYGYTF
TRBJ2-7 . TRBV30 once TGTGCCTGGAGTTTACGGAAGTCTGGCGAGCAGTACTTC CAWSLRKSGEQYF
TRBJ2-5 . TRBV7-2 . TGTGCCAGCAGCTCGCGTAATGGAGGAGCGGAGACCCAGTACTTC CASSSRNGGAETQYF
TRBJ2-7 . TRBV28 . TGTGCCAGCAGTTTGGTCAGGGCCGCGATATACGAGCAGTACTTC CASSLVRAAIYEQYF
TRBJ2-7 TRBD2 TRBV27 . TGTGCCAGCAGTTTATGGGGACTAGCGGTCTACGAGCAGTACTTC CASSLWGLAVYEQYF
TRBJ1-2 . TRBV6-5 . TGTGCCAGCAGCCCCTGGGTTGTGGGCTATGGCTACACCTTC CASSPWVVGYGYTF
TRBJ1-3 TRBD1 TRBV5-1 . TGCGCCAGCAGCCCCGGACAGGTACGGGGAAACACCATATATTTT CASSPGQVRGNTIYF
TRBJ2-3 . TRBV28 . TGTGCCAGCAGTTCCCGGGCAGATACGCAGTATTTT CASSSRADTQYF
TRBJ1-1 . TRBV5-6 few TGTGCCAGCAGCTTGCTTTGGGCAGGGGACACTGAAGCTTTCTTT CASSLLWAGDTEAFF
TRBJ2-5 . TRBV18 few TGTGCCAGCTCACCACAGTACCAAGAGACCCAGTACTTC CASSPQYQETQYF
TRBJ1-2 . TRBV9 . TGTGCCAGCAGCTCGCAGGATTGGTATGGCTACACCTTC CASSSQDWYGYTF
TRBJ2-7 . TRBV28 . TGTGCCAGCAGTCCCGCCGGGGGAGGATTATACGAGCAGTACTTC CASSPAGGGLYEQYF
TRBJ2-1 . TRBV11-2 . TGTGCCAGCAGCCCCCCGGAGCCCTCCTACAATGAGCAGTTCTTC CASSPPEPSYNEQFF
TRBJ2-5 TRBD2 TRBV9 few TGTGCCAGCAGCGCTCAAGTACTAGCGGGGCAAGAGACCCAGTACTTC CASSAQVLAGQETQYF
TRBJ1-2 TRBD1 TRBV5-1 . TGCGCCAGCAGCTTGGCAACAGGGGGCGACTATGGCTACACCTTC CASSLATGGDYGYTF
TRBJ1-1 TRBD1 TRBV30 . TGTGCTCTCGACAGGGGAGGATTCAAAGCTTTCTTT CALDRGGFKAFF
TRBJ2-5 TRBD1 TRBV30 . TGTGCCTGGAGTACAGGGGGGGAGACCCAGTACTTC CAWSTGGETQYF
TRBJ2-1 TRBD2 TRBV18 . TGTGCCAGCTCACCTTCACTAGCGGGAGCAAACAATGAGCAGTTCTTC CASSPSLAGANNEQFF
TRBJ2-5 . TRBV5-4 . TGTGCCAGCAGCGGAACAGGGTTCCAAGAGACCCAGTACTTC CASSGTGFQETQYF
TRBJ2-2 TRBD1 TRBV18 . TGTGCCAGCTCACCGTCCCAGGACAGGGGTACCGGGGAGCTGTTTTTT CASSPSQDRGTGELFF
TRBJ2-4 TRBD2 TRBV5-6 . TGTGCCAGCAGCGTTGGACTAGCGGGAGAAATTTTC CASSVGLAGEIF
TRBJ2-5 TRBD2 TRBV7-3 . TGTGCCAGCAGCTTAAAGCCCGGAGGTAGCGGGAGCGAAGAGACCCAGTACTTC CASSLKPGGSGSEETQYF
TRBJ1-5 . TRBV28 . TGTGCCAGCGTGGGGTGGACGGCAGGGGTCAATCAGCCCCAGCATTTT CASVGWTAGVNQPQHF
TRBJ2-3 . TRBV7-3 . TGTGCCAGCAGCCCCCGCCCAGGACAGAATACGCAGTATTTT CASSPRPGQNTQYF
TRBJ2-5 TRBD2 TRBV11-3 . TGTGCCAGCAGCTTTAGCGGGGAGACCCAGTACTTC CASSFSGETQYF
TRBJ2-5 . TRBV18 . TGTGCCAGCTCACAGGGTTTTCAAGAGACCCAGTACTTC CASSQGFQETQYF
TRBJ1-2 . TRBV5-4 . TGTGCCAGCAGCCTCCCGGGGGGCACTCGTGGCTACACCTTC CASSLPGGTRGYTF
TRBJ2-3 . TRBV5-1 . TGCGCCAGCAGCTTGTACACGGGAATAACTCTGCGCACAGATACGCAGTATTTT CASSLYTGITLRTDTQYF
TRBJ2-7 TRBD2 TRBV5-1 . TGCGCCAGCAGCTTAACAGCGGGGGCCTCCTACGAGCAGTACTTC CASSLTAGASYEQYF
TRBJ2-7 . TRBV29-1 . TGCAGCGTTGGTGAGTCCTACGAGCAGTACTTC CSVGESYEQYF
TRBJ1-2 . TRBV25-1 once TGTGCCAGCAGTGAAGACCTGGAGGGGGACTATGGCTACACCTTC CASSEDLEGDYGYTF
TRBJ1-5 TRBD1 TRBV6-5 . TGTGCCAGCAGCAGACAGGGACGGCATCAGCCCCAGCATTTT CASSRQGRHQPQHF
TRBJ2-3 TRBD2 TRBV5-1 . TGCGCCAGCAGCTCACAGCCTAGCGGGAGAACGCGTACAGATACGCAGTATTTT CASSSQPSGRTRTDTQYF
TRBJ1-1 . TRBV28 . TGTGCCAGTAGGTTTGTGGACGCTTCGGGCACTGAAGCTTTCTTT CASRFVDASGTEAFF
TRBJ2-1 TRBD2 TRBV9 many TGTGCCAGCAGCATTAGCGGGTCGAGCAATGAGCAGTTCTTC CASSISGSSNEQFF
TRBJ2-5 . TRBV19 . TGTGCCAGTAGCCGGGACTACCAAGAGACCCAGTACTTC CASSRDYQETQYF
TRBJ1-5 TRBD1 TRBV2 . TGTGCCAGCAGTGAAGGAACAGGGGGAGGCAATCAGCCCCAGCATTTT CASSEGTGGGNQPQHF
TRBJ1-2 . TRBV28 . TGTGCCAGCAGTTTGGCACAGGCGCTCTATGGCTACACCTTC CASSLAQALYGYTF
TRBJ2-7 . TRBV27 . TGTGCCAGCAGTTTAGAACCATCCTACGAGCAGTACTTC CASSLEPSYEQYF
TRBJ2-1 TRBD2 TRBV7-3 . TGTGCCAGCAGCTTACTGCTAGCGGCATACAATGAGCAGTTCTTC CASSLLLAAYNEQFF
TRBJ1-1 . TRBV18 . TGTGCCAGCTCACCCCCAATTCGGAGGGGGGAAGCTTTCTTT CASSPPIRRGEAFF
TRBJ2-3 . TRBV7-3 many TGTGCCAGCAGCACTTCTAGCGAGAGCACAGATACGCAGTATTTT CASSTSSESTDTQYF
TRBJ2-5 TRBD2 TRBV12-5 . TGTGCTAGTGCTGCACAGTCCGGGGGGGAGACCCAGTACTTC CASAAQSGGETQYF
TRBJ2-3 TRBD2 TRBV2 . TGTGCCAGCGGCCGACTAGCGGGAGTATCAGATACGCAGTATTTT CASGRLAGVSDTQYF
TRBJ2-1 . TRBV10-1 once TGCGCCAGCAGTGAGTCTGGGGCTAGCGTCTCCTACAATGAGCAGTTCTTC CASSESGASVSYNEQFF
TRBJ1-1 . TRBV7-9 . TGTGCCAGCAGCTTAGGCTTGATACTGAACACTGAAGCTTTCTTT CASSLGLILNTEAFF